This record concerns one T cell receptor (beta chain) sequence. As yet, its antigen is unknown. Donors were healthy Caucasian individuals from Russia aged roughly 6 to 90. The CDR3 has 15 residues. Between the trimmed V and J ends, which lost 0 bases and 8 bases, there was a span of 13 bases. Germline loops: CDR1 MNHNY, CDR2 SVGAGI (reference sequence). The data are from a study of blood T cells in healthy people across ages. A J-beta primer mix and a sample-barcoded 5' primer were used in a second PCR of about 7 to 12 cycles. The template-switch adaptor, which had 12 random nucleotides, put a tag on each cDNA molecule. TCRdb fed the 5' RACE reads into MiXCR, producing one record per CDR3 protein. The sample lists about 1,400,000 distinct CDR3 sequences, around 55% occurring once. Findings and caveats of the study: In older individuals, TCR beta diversity per million T cells was lower, falling roughly linearly with age.

The genes are TRBV6-6 and TRBJ1-4; D gene unclear. The origin of this receptor is a man aged 18 to 29 in good health. Sequenced: blood. The CDR3 DNA sequence: TGTGCCAGCAGTTACTCGACCCTTGGGCGGGAAAAACTGTTTTTT. As protein: CASSYSTLGREKLFF.